Presented here are 13 T cell receptor beta chains from one specimen sequenced in a study of CD4 T cells in lung cancer. Measured with immunoSEQ multiplex PCR; TCRdb has only the in-frame clones, and not every one. The repertoire has some 330 clones, approximately 90% of them found once; the top ten carry 89%. After 13 days with mutant 27-mer peptides, PBMCs were restimulated with peptide-pulsed autologous B cells. Sorting by cytokine capture selected live IFNgamma-secreting T cells after peptide-pulsed B cell restimulation. At about 3 or 11 cells per well, sorted cells grew for about 13 to 23 days. No antigen has been assigned to these receptors. Sequenced input: a CD4+ T cell line or clone grown in culture. Receptors were obtained from a woman aged 60-75 years with non-small cell lung cancer. Some clones in this sample may be carry-over from other donors' samples.

The genes are TRBV4-1 and TRBJ2-5; perhaps TRBD1 as D (6 bases). This CDR3 contains 15 residues. Germline assignment: CDR1 MGHRA and CDR2 YSYEKL. V was cut by 4 bases and J by 5 bases, with 17 bases left in between. This CDR3 reads CASSPEDSSRETQYF. CDR3 DNA: TGCGCCAGCAGCCCCGAGGACAGTTCCAGGGAGACCCAGTACTTC.

This chain joins TRBV2 and TRBJ2-7; 7 bases align to TRBD1. The CDR3 is 13 amino acids. Trimming took 7 bases from V and 3 from J; bases not matched to a gene: 6. The germline gives CDR1 SNHLY, CDR2 FYNNEI. CDR3 residues: CASTRDSLYEQYF. The CDR3 nucleotides are TGTGCCAGCACGAGGGACAGCCTCTACGAGCAGTACTTC.

V usage is TRBV7-9 and J usage is TRBJ2-5; D may correspond to TRBD1 or TRBD2 (6 bases each). This CDR3 spans 16 amino acids. Germline V lookup: CDR1 SEHNR, CDR2 FQNEAQ (reference sequence). The ends were cut back, 8 bases at V and 4 bases at J, with 23 bases in the middle. The CDR3 DNA is TGTGCCAGCGGGCTTTGGGGGGCCCCCTTTGGAGAGACCCAGTACTTC. This gives the protein CASGLWGAPFGETQYF.

V usage is TRBV13 and J usage is TRBJ2-7, with TRBD2 as a possible D gene (5 bases). The CDR3 is 14 residues long. The germline V gene has CDR1 PRHDT and CDR2 FYEKMQ (reference sequence). Between the trimmed V and J ends, which lost 5 bases and 2 bases, there was a span of 13 bases. CDR3 bases: TGTGCCAGCAGCACTCAGACGGGGACCTACGAGCAGTACTTC. Translation: CASSTQTGTYEQYF.

This chain links TRBV29-1 with TRBJ2-1; 14 positions agree with TRBD2. Trimming at V came to 6 bases and at J to 5 bases, leaving 9 bases not matched to a gene. The CDR3 has 16 residues. Looked up from germline, CDR1 is SQVTM and CDR2 is ANQGSEA. The CDR3 DNA reads as TGCAGCGTAGATAGACTAGCGGGAGGGAGGCACAATGAGCAGTTCTTC. This codes for CSVDRLAGGRHNEQFF.

This clone was recorded once. The chain carries TRBV7-9 and TRBJ1-4; D is ambiguous. Trimming took 5 bases from V and 6 from J, leaving 16 bases between them. This CDR3 region has 15 residues. The germline V gene has CDR1 SEHNR and CDR2 FQNEAQ (reference sequence). This chain's CDR3 is CASSPKDGRYEKLFF. The CDR3 DNA reads TGTGCCAGCAGCCCTAAGGACGGGCGTTATGAAAAACTGTTTTTT.

This rearrangement joins TRBV5-1 to TRBJ1-2; D is undetermined. With 0 bases removed from V and 6 bases from J, the gap between germline ends came to 12 bases. The CDR3 covers 14 residues. The germline V gene encodes CDR1 SGHRS and CDR2 YFSETQ. DNA for the CDR3: TGCGCCAGCAGCTTGGGGGGTACCGGGAATGGCTACACCTTC. Its protein is CASSLGGTGNGYTF.

The J gene is TRBJ1-1, the V gene TRBV11-2; 9 bases match TRBD1. The CDR3 loop spans 16 amino acids. The V and J ends lost 5 bases and 2 bases, in that order; junction bases with no gene match: 9. Germline-derived CDR1 and CDR2 are SGHAT and FQNNGV. The CDR3 nucleotides read TGTGCCAGCAGCCGGGGACAGGGACGGAAAAACACTGAAGCTTTCTTT. It is translated as CASSRGQGRKNTEAFF.

V and J are TRBV29-1 and TRBJ2-2; D unclear. The germline gives CDR1 SQVTM, CDR2 ANQGSEA. Trimming stripped 6 bases from V and 2 bases from J, with 13 bases between. There are 14 residues in the CDR3. CDR3 sequence: CSVDKNPNTGELFF. In nucleotides, the CDR3 is TGCAGCGTAGATAAAAACCCTAACACCGGGGAGCTGTTTTTT.

The chain uses TRBV7-9 and TRBJ1-4; unclear D gene. Germline V gene sequence: CDR1 SEHNR, CDR2 FQNEAQ (reference sequence). The V end lost 5 bases, the J end lost 8 bases, and 9 bases lay between the germline ends. This CDR3 region has 12 residues. The CDR3 region has the DNA TGTGCCAGCAGCACCCAACGAGAAAAACTGTTTTTT. Amino acid sequence: CASSTQREKLFF. The complete variable domain, with remaining parts taken from reference TRBV7-9 and TRBJ1-4, reads DTGVSQNPRHKITKRGQNVTFRCDPISEHNRLYWYRQTLGQGPEFLTYFQNEAQLEKSRLLSDRFSAERPKGSFSTLEIQRTEQGDSAMYLCASSTQREKLFFGSGTQLSVL.

This clone has just a few counts. V gene TRBV6-6 combines with J gene TRBJ1-5; possible D gene TRBD1, 5 bases. This CDR3 has 15 residues. Germline V gene lookup returns CDR1 MNHNY and CDR2 SVGAGI (reference sequence). The V and J ends lost 4 bases and 1 base respectively, with 11 bases between them. CDR3 region: CASSWGWGSNQPQHF. In DNA form, the CDR3 reads TGTGCCAGCAGTTGGGGGTGGGGGAGCAATCAGCCCCAGCATTTT.

This clone was detected a few times. The chain links TRBV18 to TRBJ2-4; 9 bases are a match to TRBD1. Unmatched junction bases numbered 2, after V lost 3 bases and J lost 5 bases. The germline V gene has CDR1 KGHSH and CDR2 LQKENI. The CDR3 sequence is 14 residues long. CDR3 amino acids: CASSPGQGENIQYF. Written as DNA, the CDR3 is TGTGCCAGCTCACCGGGACAGGGCGAAAACATTCAGTACTTC. Full variable domain (outside the CDR3, taken from reference TRBV18 and TRBJ2-4): NAGVMQNPRHLVRRRGQEARLRCSPMKGHSHVYWYRQLPEEGLKFMVYLQKENIIDESGMPKERFSAEFPKEGPSILRIQQVVRGDSAAYFCASSPGQGENIQYFGAGTRLSVL.

V is TRBV30 and J is TRBJ1-1, with a tentative D call TRBD1 (5 bases). The ends were cut back, 8 bases at V and 6 bases at J, with 19 bases in the middle. CDR1 is GTSNPN, CDR2 SVGIG, per germline (reference sequence). The CDR3 is 13 residues long. CDR3 sequence: CADSRAVGAEAFF. CDR3 bases: TGTGCCGACAGCCGGGCGGTGGGGGCTGAAGCTTTCTTT.